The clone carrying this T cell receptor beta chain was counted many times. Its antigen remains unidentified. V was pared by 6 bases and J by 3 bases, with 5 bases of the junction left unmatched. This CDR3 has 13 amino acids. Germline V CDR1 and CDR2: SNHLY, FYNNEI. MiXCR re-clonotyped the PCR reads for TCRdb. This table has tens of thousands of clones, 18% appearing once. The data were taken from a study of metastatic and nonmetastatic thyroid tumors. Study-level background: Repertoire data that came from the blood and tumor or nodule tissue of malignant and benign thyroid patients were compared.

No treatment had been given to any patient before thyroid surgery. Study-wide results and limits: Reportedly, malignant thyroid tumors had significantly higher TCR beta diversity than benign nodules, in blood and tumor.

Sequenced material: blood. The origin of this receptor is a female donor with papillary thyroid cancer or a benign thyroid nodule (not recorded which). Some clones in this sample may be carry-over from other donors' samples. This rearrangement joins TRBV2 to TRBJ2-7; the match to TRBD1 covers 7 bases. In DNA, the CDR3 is TGTGCCAGCAGAGGGGGCGGTAACTACGAGCAGTACTTC. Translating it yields CASRGGGNYEQYF. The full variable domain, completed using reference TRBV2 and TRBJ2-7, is EPEVTQTPSHQVTQMGQEVILRCVPISNHLYFYWYRQILGQKVEFLVSFYNNEISEKSEIFDDQFSVERPDGSNFTLKIRSTKLEDSAMYFCASRGGGNYEQYFGPGTRLTVT.